This entry lists 9 T cell receptor beta chains sequenced from one sample in a study of vaccination and CD4 T cells after COVID-19. The sample's treatment: roughly nine-day PBMC culture with coronavirus spike peptide pools or control peptides (ViraFEST assay). Antigen specificity for these receptors is unknown. The study sequenced cultured CD4+ T cell DNA using the Oncomine TCR Beta short-read assay. A single record per CDR3 protein comes from TCRdb applying MiXCR to the PCR reads. The table has 9,000 to 15,000 distinct CDR3 sequences, around a third seen once. The material was CD4+ T cells from blood, cultured in vitro, obtained before SARS-CoV-2 vaccination. These receptors were obtained from a human donor who received a COVID-19 vaccine.

The gene calls are TRBV20-1 and TRBJ2-3, with 9 bases lining up with TRBD1. The J segment lost 6 bases and the V segment lost 6 bases, leaving 7 bases of the junction unmatched. Per germline, CDR1 DFQATT and CDR2 SNEGSKA (reference sequence). The CDR3 is 13 amino acids. DNA for the CDR3: TGCAGTGCCCGGAGGACAGGGGAGGATACGCAGTATTTT. It specifies CSARRTGEDTQYF.

The rearrangement links TRBV19 to TRBJ2-3; 8 positions match TRBD2. The germline V gene has CDR1 LNHDA and CDR2 SQIVND (reference sequence). The ends lost 3 bases at V and 1 base at J; junction bases unmatched: 3. The CDR3 is 15 residues long. The CDR3: CASSIAGGRTDTQYF. The CDR3 coding sequence is TGTGCCAGTAGTATCGCGGGGGGACGCACAGATACGCAGTATTTT.

This rearrangement joins TRBV7-2 to TRBJ1-4, with D tentatively TRBD1 (6 bases). This CDR3 has 15 amino acids. Germline V gene data show CDR1 as SGHTA and CDR2 as FQGNSA. V shed 4 bases and J shed 8 bases, with 17 bases lying between them. CDR3 in DNA: TGTGCCAGCAGCTCCTCGGGGGGCTTAGGGGAAAAACTGTTTTTT. Its translation: CASSSSGGLGEKLFF. The full variable domain, completed using reference TRBV7-2 and TRBJ1-4, is GAGVSQSPSNKVTEKGKDVELRCDPISGHTALYWYRQSLGQGLEFLIYFQGNSAPDKSGLPSDRFSAERTGGSVSTLTIQRTQQEDSAVYLCASSSSGGLGEKLFFGSGTQLSVL.

The chain has TRBV24-1 and TRBJ2-1; D not resolved. The V gene's germline CDR1 is KGHDR and CDR2 SFDVKD. This CDR3 is built from 14 residues. With 3 bases removed from V and 3 bases from J, the gap between germline ends came to 8 bases. The CDR3 loop reads CATSDVSSYNEQFF. The DNA for the CDR3 is TGTGCCACCAGTGATGTTAGTAGCTACAATGAGCAGTTCTTC.

This clonotype was seen a handful of times. The J gene is TRBJ1-2, the V gene TRBV24-1; 9 bases agree with TRBD1. The trim removed 5 bases at V and 8 bases at J, leaving 8 bases unmatched. The CDR3 has 14 residues. CDR1 KGHDR and CDR2 SFDVKD come from the germline V gene. This CDR3 reads CATSGPGTGWGYTF. The CDR3 DNA is TGTGCCACCAGTGGTCCCGGGACAGGGTGGGGCTACACCTTC.

This clonotype was observed a handful of times. The chain combines TRBV20-1 with TRBJ2-7; no definite D call. The germline V gene encodes CDR1 DFQATT and CDR2 SNEGSKA (reference sequence). The V end was cut by 6 bases, the J end by 2 bases, with 14 bases between. This CDR3 has 13 amino acids. CDR3 sequence: CSARKVRTYEQYF. The CDR3 DNA sequence: TGCAGTGCCCGAAAGGTCAGGACCTACGAGCAGTACTTC.

This chain uses TRBV5-1 with TRBJ2-5; 7 bases match TRBD2. CDR3 size: 14 residues. V was pared by 3 bases and J by 5 bases, with 7 bases of the junction left unmatched. Germline CDR1 is SGHRS and CDR2 is YFSETQ. CDR3 loop: CASSSAGRWETQYF. Here the CDR3 DNA reads TGCGCCAGCAGCTCAGCGGGGAGGTGGGAGACCCAGTACTTC.

V and J are TRBV7-3 and TRBJ2-5; no clear D gene. Per germline, CDR1 SGHTA and CDR2 FQGTGA. This CDR3 is 13 amino acids long. Trimming took 0 bases from V and 2 from J, leaving 4 bases between them. The CDR3 DNA reads TGTGCCAGCAGCTTAACTCGACAAGAGACCCAGTACTTC. Encoded protein: CASSLTRQETQYF.

The rearrangement uses TRBV2 and TRBJ2-7; 8 nucleotides agree with TRBD1. The CDR3 is 14 residues long. Trimming cost V 6 bases and J 4 bases; bases outside gene matches: 8. CDR1 and CDR2 from the germline V gene are SNHLY and FYNNEI. The CDR3 DNA reads TGTGCCAGCAGAAACAGGGGGAATGGTTACGAGCAGTACTTC. It translates to CASRNRGNGYEQYF. The full variable domain, its missing parts supplied by reference TRBV2 and TRBJ2-7, is EPEVTQTPSHQVTQMGQEVILRCVPISNHLYFYWYRQILGQKVEFLVSFYNNEISEKSEIFDDQFSVERPDGSNFTLKIRSTKLEDSAMYFCASRNRGNGYEQYFGPGTRLTVT.